The 29 T cell receptor beta chains below were found in one sample sequenced in a study of T cells in Graves' hyperthyroidism and ophthalmopathy. RNA transcripts provided the source from which TCR beta CDR3 regions were amplified. The HTBI primer set was used in a first-round RT-PCR of the TCR CDR3. TCRdb recomputed calls from the multiplex PCR reads with MiXCR, one row per CDR3 protein. The sample carries hundreds of thousands of distinct CDR3 sequences, 35% to 45% recorded once. The material sequenced was blood. Source of these receptors: a young man with Graves' hyperthyroidism.

This chain connects TRBV2 to TRBJ2-2, with 7 positions matching TRBD1. The V gene's germline CDR1 is SNHLY and CDR2 FYNNEI. The CDR3 consists of 13 residues. In DNA form, the CDR3 reads TGTGCTAGGCATTTGACAGGGACCGGGGAGCTGTTTTTT. It codes for CARHLTGTGELFF.

This chain uses TRBV7-9 with TRBJ2-5; weak D call: TRBD2 (5 bases). This CDR3 is built from 14 residues. From germline, CDR1 is SEHNR and CDR2 FQNEAQ (reference sequence). Trimming left V 7 bases short and J 4 bases short, with 16 bases between. CDR3 bases: TGTGCCAGCATGAGGGAGCGAGGTAGAGAGACCCAGTACTTC. Amino acid sequence: CASMRERGRETQYF.

This clonotype has ten or more counts. The rearrangement joins TRBV29-1 to TRBJ2-7; D remains ambiguous. CDR3 length: 11 amino acids. Trimming stripped 3 bases from V and 4 bases from J, with 7 bases between. The germline V gene has CDR1 SQVTM and CDR2 ANQGSEA. DNA for the CDR3: TGCAGCGTTGAGGCCTATTACGAGCAGTACTTC. Translation gives CSVEAYYEQYF.

The V call is TRBV6-5, the J call TRBJ2-7; D gene uncertain. The CDR3 contains 13 residues. The ends were cut back, 4 bases at V and 5 bases at J, with 12 bases in the middle. Per germline, CDR1 MNHEY and CDR2 SVGAGI. The CDR3 loop reads CASSLASGNEQYF. The CDR3 DNA follows: TGTGCCAGCAGTTTAGCCAGTGGGAACGAGCAGTACTTC.

The V call is TRBV9, the J call TRBJ2-7, with D possibly matching TRBD2 (6 bases). The germline V gene encodes CDR1 SGDLS and CDR2 YYNGEE. The CDR3 spans 16 residues. Trimming removed 3 bases from V and 2 bases from J, with 18 bases in between. The CDR3, as DNA: TGTGCCAGCAGCGCTGGTGCGGGAAACGGGGCCTACGAGCAGTACTTC. It yields the protein CASSAGAGNGAYEQYF.

The CDR3 nucleotides read TGTGCCAGCAGCTTAAACGGGCAGGCGAATGAAAAACTGTTTTTT. Encoded protein: CASSLNGQANEKLFF. J is TRBJ1-4 and V is TRBV7-2; D uncertain. Per germline, CDR1 SGHTA and CDR2 FQGNSA. With 2 bases removed from V and 5 bases from J, the gap between germline ends came to 12 bases. This CDR3 spans 15 amino acids. The whole variable domain, filled in from reference TRBV7-2 and TRBJ1-4, reads GAGVSQSPSNKVTEKGKDVELRCDPISGHTALYWYRQSLGQGLEFLIYFQGNSAPDKSGLPSDRFSAERTGGSVSTLTIQRTQQEDSAVYLCASSLNGQANEKLFFGSGTQLSVL.

To note about this clonotype: One end of the junction fails to match germline, which may point to a read error. This CDR3 is CASSVGNGGYYGQAF. The CDR3 nucleotides read TGTGCCAGCAGTGTAGGAAACGGGGGCTACTACGGGCAGGCCTTC. The rearrangement uses TRBV10-3 and TRBJ1-2, with D possibly TRBD1 on 6 matching bases. The CDR3 runs to 15 residues. Germline V lookup: CDR1 ENHRY, CDR2 SYGVKD.

The chain links TRBV7-9 to TRBJ2-2; 11 nucleotides line up with TRBD2. V lost 4 bases to trimming and J lost 1 base; unmatched junction nucleotides: 2. Germline loops: CDR1 SEHNR, CDR2 FQNEAQ (reference sequence). The CDR3 is 16 residues long. The CDR3, as DNA: TGTGCCAGCAGCTCCCTAGCGGGAGGGAACACCGGGGAGCTGTTTTTT. Encoded protein: CASSSLAGGNTGELFF.

This rearrangement joins TRBV11-2 to TRBJ1-5; D uncertain. The CDR3 has 15 residues. Germline CDR1 is SGHAT and CDR2 is FQNNGV. The V end lost 1 base, the J end lost 4 bases, and 11 bases lay between the germline ends. The CDR3 nucleotides are TGTGCCAGCAGCTTAGGATCTATGGCGAATCAGCCCCAGCATTTT. Amino acids: CASSLGSMANQPQHF.

This clonotype appeared many times. The CDR3 nucleotides are TGTGCCAGCAGCGATATAGGGGAGACCCAGTACTTC. Amino acid sequence: CASSDIGETQYF. The rearrangement joins TRBV7-6 to TRBJ2-5, with D hard to call. Germline assignment: CDR1 SGHVS and CDR2 FNYEAQ. The CDR3 is made up of 12 amino acids. V shed 5 bases and J shed 5 bases, with 9 bases lying between them.

Comment on this clonotype: This may arise from a read error, as a much more abundant clone is one base away. The chain employs TRBV20-1 and TRBJ1-1; no firm D call. Germline CDR1 reads DFQATT; CDR2 reads SNEGSKA (reference sequence). Trimming removed 5 bases from V and 0 bases from J, with 13 bases in between. The CDR3 extends over 14 amino acids. In DNA form, the CDR3 reads TGCAGTGCTGAGCCCCAGAGGCTGAACACTGAAGCTTTCTTT. The encoded protein is CSAEPQRLNTEAFF.

This sequence joins TRBV25-1 and TRBJ2-2; D uncertain. V lost 5 bases to trimming and J lost 0 bases, with 10 bases between them. The germline V gene has CDR1 MGHDK and CDR2 SYGVNS. The CDR3 extends over 15 amino acids. CDR3 loop: CASSLQTTNTGELFF. DNA of the CDR3: TGTGCCAGCAGTCTCCAGACCACGAACACCGGGGAGCTGTTTTTT. The variable domain in full, completed from reference TRBV25-1 and TRBJ2-2, reads EADIYQTPRYLVIGTGKKITLECSQTMGHDKMYWYQQDPGMELHLIHYSYGVNSTEKGDLSSESTVSRIRTEHFPLTLESARPSHTSQYLCASSLQTTNTGELFFGEGSRLTVL.

The DNA for the CDR3 is TGCGCCAGCAGCTTGGGGGGGGGCGGGTATAACACTGAAGCTTTCTTT. It encodes CASSLGGGGYNTEAFF. This sequence joins TRBV5-1 and TRBJ1-1; TRBD1 might be the D (6 bases). The CDR3 is 16 residues long. CDR1 and CDR2 (germline): SGHRS, YFSETQ. The germline V and J ends were trimmed by 0 bases and 2 bases, with 14 bases remaining between them. Based on the CDR3 plus reference TRBV5-1 and TRBJ1-1, the full variable domain is KAGVTQTPRYLIKTRGQQVTLSCSPISGHRSVSWYQQTPGQGLQFLFEYFSETQRNKGNFPGRFSGRQFSNSRSEMNVSTLELGDSALYLCASSLGGGGYNTEAFFGQGTRLTVV.

This clonotype was counted at least ten times. The rearrangement uses TRBV9 and TRBJ1-2; D gene ambiguous. Per germline, CDR1 SGDLS and CDR2 YYNGEE. Between the trimmed V and J ends, which lost 0 bases and 5 bases, there was a span of 17 bases. The CDR3 covers 16 residues. CDR3 amino acids: CASSVDSRRPKYGYTF. The CDR3 region has the DNA TGTGCCAGCAGCGTAGATTCCCGACGGCCCAAATATGGCTACACCTTC.

This clonotype appeared many times. The V gene is TRBV13, the J gene TRBJ1-6; D remains unclear. Germline values: CDR1 PRHDT, CDR2 FYEKMQ (reference sequence). The CDR3 has 13 amino acids. Deletions cut 2 bases from V and 9 bases from J, with 8 bases between. CDR3: CASSLSSASPLHF. DNA for the CDR3: TGTGCCAGCAGCTTAAGTAGCGCTTCACCCCTCCACTTT.

In this sample, this clonotype turned up a few times. V gene TRBV5-4 combines with J gene TRBJ2-6, with TRBD1 identical over 7 bases. V lost 5 bases, J lost 2 bases, and 4 bases stayed unmatched. Germline CDR1 SGHNT, CDR2 YYREEE (reference sequence). This CDR3 contains 15 residues. CDR3: CASRDQGAGANVLTF. DNA for the CDR3: TGTGCCAGCAGAGATCAGGGGGCTGGGGCCAACGTCCTGACTTTC.

The sample holds a few counts of this clonotype. The chain couples TRBV20-1 to TRBJ2-7; possibly TRBD2 for D (5 bases). This CDR3 has 14 amino acids. Deletions cut 3 bases from V and 7 bases from J, with 19 bases between. The germline V gene has CDR1 DFQATT and CDR2 SNEGSKA (reference sequence). Written as DNA, the CDR3 is TGCAGTGCTAGTGTGTTTTCTCGGGGTGGGGAGCAGTACTTC. Amino acid sequence: CSASVFSRGGEQYF.

V usage is TRBV2 and J usage is TRBJ2-7; 7 nucleotides agree with TRBD1. Looked up from germline, CDR1 is SNHLY and CDR2 is FYNNEI. CDR3 length: 15 amino acids. The V segment lost 4 bases and the J segment 2 bases; nucleotides outside the gene matches: 8. The CDR3 nucleotides read TGTGCCAGCAGTGCTCGGGACAGAGGTCCCTACGAGCAGTACTTC. Residues: CASSARDRGPYEQYF. Full variable domain (outside the CDR3, taken from reference TRBV2 and TRBJ2-7): EPEVTQTPSHQVTQMGQEVILRCVPISNHLYFYWYRQILGQKVEFLVSFYNNEISEKSEIFDDQFSVERPDGSNFTLKIRSTKLEDSAMYFCASSARDRGPYEQYFGPGTRLTVT.

The chain couples TRBV6-5 to TRBJ1-1; possible D gene TRBD1, 5 bases. The CDR3 sequence is 15 residues long. Germline V gene lookup returns CDR1 MNHEY and CDR2 SVGAGI. V was clipped by 0 bases and J by 5 bases, with 13 bases between them. DNA of the CDR3: TGTGCCAGCAGTTACTCGATTCAGGGAACGACTGAAGCTTTCTTT. Amino acids: CASSYSIQGTTEAFF.

The rearrangement uses TRBV20-1 and TRBJ2-5; 8 bases match TRBD1. This CDR3 comprises 12 residues. Germline values: CDR1 DFQATT, CDR2 SNEGSKA (reference sequence). After removal of 6 bases from V and 4 bases from J, the junction contained 4 bases not matched to a gene. CDR3 DNA sequence: TGCAGTGCCTCGACAGGGGTAGAGACCCAGTACTTC. Its translation is CSASTGVETQYF.

This clonotype came up a few times. The chain joins TRBV6-1 to TRBJ2-7, with TRBD2 as a possible D gene (6 bases). From germline, CDR1 is MNHNS and CDR2 SASEGT. The CDR3 consists of 13 residues. Trimming removed 5 bases at V and 5 bases at J, with 13 bases between. CDR3 nucleotide sequence: TGTGCCAGCAGTTACGTCTCGGGGGACGAGCAGTACTTC. It yields the protein CASSYVSGDEQYF.

This clonotype came up a few times. CDR3 nucleotides: TGTGCCAGCAGAACTAGCGGGCAATACGAGCAGTACTTC. The encoded protein is CASRTSGQYEQYF. J is TRBJ2-7 and V is TRBV2; 9 bases match TRBD2. Germline CDR1 and CDR2: SNHLY and FYNNEI. V dropped 6 bases and J dropped 4; count of bases not matched to a gene: 4. This CDR3 is 13 amino acids long.

There are a few counts of this clonotype. The chain employs TRBV5-6 and TRBJ2-5; TRBD1 might be the D (5 bases). This CDR3 is built from 14 residues. Germline V gene lookup returns CDR1 SGHDT and CDR2 YYEEEE. The germline V and J ends were trimmed by 4 bases and 4 bases, with 14 bases remaining between them. The CDR3 DNA reads as TGTGCCAGCAGCCCCGAAGGGGCCGGAGAGACCCAGTACTTC. This gives the protein CASSPEGAGETQYF. Looking up the rest from reference TRBV5-6 and TRBJ2-5 gives the full variable domain: DAGVTQSPTHLIKTRGQQVTLRCSPKSGHDTVSWYQQALGQGPQFIFQYYEEEERQRGNFPDRFSGHQFPNYSSELNVNALLLGDSALYLCASSPEGAGETQYFGPGTRLLVL.

This clonotype was observed at least ten times. The chain has TRBV10-3 and TRBJ2-5; the D gene is possibly TRBD2 (6 bases). The CDR3 extends over 14 amino acids. CDR1 is ENHRY and CDR2 is SYGVKD in the germline V gene. Trimming removed 7 bases from V and 4 bases from J, with 16 bases in between. DNA for the CDR3: TGTGCCATCAACTCCGGGGGAAAAGGAGAGACCCAGTACTTC. The encoded protein is CAINSGGKGETQYF.

This clonotype was recorded many times. This chain uses TRBV11-2 with TRBJ1-5, with 8 bases lining up with TRBD1. The V and J ends lost 6 bases and 6 bases, in that order; junction bases with no gene match: 7. From germline, CDR1 is SGHAT and CDR2 FQNNGV. The CDR3 is made up of 14 amino acids. In nucleotides, the CDR3 is TGTGCCAGCAGAGACAGGGGTTTCATTCAGCCCCAGCATTTT. Translation gives CASRDRGFIQPQHF.

This rearrangement joins TRBV7-9 to TRBJ2-7; a possible D gene is TRBD2 (6 bases). Germline CDR1 SEHNR, CDR2 FQNEAQ (reference sequence). The CDR3 has 15 amino acids. Deletions cut 2 bases from V and 7 bases from J, with 18 bases between. CDR3 region: CASSLSQGGRGEQYF. DNA of the CDR3: TGTGCCAGCAGCTTATCCCAGGGAGGCCGAGGGGAGCAGTACTTC.

The chain employs TRBV12-3 or TRBV12-4 and TRBJ1-6, with D tentatively TRBD1 (6 bases). Trimming removed 3 bases from V and 6 bases from J, with 18 bases in between. This CDR3 comprises 17 residues. The CDR3 sequence is CASSLGARGLLNSPLHF. CDR3 DNA sequence: TGTGCCAGCAGTTTGGGGGCCAGGGGATTACTTAATTCACCCCTCCACTTT.

This clonotype was seen ten or more times. This chain joins TRBV10-3 and TRBJ1-5; 9 bases align to TRBD1. Germline CDR1 and CDR2: ENHRY and SYGVKD. The CDR3 has 13 amino acids. J was trimmed by 7 bases and V by 6 bases; bases with no gene match: 4. The CDR3 loop is CAISRDRDQPQHF. Here the CDR3 DNA reads TGTGCCATCAGCCGGGACAGGGACCAGCCCCAGCATTTT.

The V and J genes are TRBV6-5 and TRBJ1-2; D ambiguous. The CDR3 spans 11 residues. The germline gives CDR1 MNHEY, CDR2 SVGAGI. V was shortened by 8 bases and J by 4 bases, with 8 bases between the two germline ends. CDR3 protein: CASVEVYGYTF. In DNA form, the CDR3 reads TGTGCCAGCGTGGAAGTCTATGGCTACACCTTC.